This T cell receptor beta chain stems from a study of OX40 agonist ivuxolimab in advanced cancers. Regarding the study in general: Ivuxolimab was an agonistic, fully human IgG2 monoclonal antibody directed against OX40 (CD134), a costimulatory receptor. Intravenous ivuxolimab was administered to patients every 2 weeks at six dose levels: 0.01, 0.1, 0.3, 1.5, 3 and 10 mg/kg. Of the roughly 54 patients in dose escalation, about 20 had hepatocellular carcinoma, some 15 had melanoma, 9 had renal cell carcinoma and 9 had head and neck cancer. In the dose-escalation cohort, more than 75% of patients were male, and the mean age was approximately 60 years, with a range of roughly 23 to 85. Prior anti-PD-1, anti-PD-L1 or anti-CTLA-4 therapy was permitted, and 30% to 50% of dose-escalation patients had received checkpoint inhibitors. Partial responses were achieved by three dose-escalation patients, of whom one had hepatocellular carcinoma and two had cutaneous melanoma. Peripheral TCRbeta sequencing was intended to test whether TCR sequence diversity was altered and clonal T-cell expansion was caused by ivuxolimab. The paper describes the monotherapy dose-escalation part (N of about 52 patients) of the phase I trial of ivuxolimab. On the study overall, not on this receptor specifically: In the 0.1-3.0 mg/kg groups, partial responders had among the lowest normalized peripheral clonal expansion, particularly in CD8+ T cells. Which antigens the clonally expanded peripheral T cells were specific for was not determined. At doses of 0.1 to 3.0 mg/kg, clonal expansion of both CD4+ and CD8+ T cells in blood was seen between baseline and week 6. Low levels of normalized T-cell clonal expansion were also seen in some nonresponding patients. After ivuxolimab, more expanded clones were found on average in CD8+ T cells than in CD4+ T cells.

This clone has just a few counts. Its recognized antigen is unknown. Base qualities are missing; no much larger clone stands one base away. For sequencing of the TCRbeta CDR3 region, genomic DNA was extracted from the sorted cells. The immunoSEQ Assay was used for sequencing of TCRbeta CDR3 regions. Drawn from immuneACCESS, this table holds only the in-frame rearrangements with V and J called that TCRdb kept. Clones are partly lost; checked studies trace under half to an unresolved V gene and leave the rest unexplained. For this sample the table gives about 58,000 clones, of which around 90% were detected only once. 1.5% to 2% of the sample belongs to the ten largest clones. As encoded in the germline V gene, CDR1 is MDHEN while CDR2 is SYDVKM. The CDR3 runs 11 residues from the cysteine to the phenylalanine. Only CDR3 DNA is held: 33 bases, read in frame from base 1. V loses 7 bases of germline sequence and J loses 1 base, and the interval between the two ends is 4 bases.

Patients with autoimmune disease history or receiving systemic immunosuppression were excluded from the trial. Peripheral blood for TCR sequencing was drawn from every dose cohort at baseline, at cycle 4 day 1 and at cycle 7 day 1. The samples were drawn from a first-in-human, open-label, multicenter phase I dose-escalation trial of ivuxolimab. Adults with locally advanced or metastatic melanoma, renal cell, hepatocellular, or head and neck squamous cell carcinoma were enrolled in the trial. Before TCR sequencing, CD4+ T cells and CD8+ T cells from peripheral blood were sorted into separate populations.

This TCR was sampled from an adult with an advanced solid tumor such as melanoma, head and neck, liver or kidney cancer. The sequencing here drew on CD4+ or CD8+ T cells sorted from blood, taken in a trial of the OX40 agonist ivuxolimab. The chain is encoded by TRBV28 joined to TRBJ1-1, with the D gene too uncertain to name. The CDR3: CASTQNTEAFF. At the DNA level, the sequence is TGTGCCAGCACCCAGAACACTGAAGCTTTCTTT.